This T cell receptor beta chain was captured by sequencing in a study of blood T cell repertoires in COVID-19. Study-wide background: COVID-19 samples from acute and convalescent phases originated in the United States, Italy and Spain. T cells, B-cell-depleted T cells, or PBMCs supplied cDNA or gDNA.

The authors' processing: Reference gene primer amplification gave nucleated cell count estimates. The repertoire was sequenced with immunoSEQ multiplex PCR; TCRdb's copy has only in-frame clones and lacks some. From that table come the V and J calls and clone size; the DNA was used to work out D and trimming. The sample shows nearly 45,000 clones, about 80% of them seen only once. CDR1 is MNHNS, CDR2 SASEGT, per germline. There are 16 residues in the CDR3. Trimming shortened V by 0 bases and J by 4 bases, and 15 bases separated the two germline ends. The receptor's source is a man between 65 and 80 years old with acute or convalescent COVID-19. The sequencing sample was made of peripheral blood. This chain uses TRBV6-1 with TRBJ1-1; D is ambiguous. The CDR3 region has the DNA TGTGCCAGCAGTGAAGCGCTTCCGAGGGTACGCACTGAAGCTTTCTTT. The encoded protein is CASSEALPRVRTEAFF.